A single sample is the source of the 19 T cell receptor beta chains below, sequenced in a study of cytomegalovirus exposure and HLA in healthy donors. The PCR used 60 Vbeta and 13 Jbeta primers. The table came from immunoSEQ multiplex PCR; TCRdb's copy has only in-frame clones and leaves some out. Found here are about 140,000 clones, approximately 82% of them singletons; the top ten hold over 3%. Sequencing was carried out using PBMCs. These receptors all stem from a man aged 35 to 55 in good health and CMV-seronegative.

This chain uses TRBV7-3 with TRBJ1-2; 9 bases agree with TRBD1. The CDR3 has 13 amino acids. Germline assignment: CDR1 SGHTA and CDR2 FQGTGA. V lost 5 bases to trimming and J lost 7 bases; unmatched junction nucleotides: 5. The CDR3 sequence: CASSPGTGSGYTF. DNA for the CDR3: TGTGCCAGCAGCCCCGGGACAGGGAGTGGCTACACCTTC. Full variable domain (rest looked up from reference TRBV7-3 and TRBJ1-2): GAGVSQTPSNKVTEKGKYVELRCDPISGHTALYWYRQSLGQGPEFLIYFQGTGAADDSGLPNDRFFAVRPEGSVSTLKIQRTERGDSAVYLCASSPGTGSGYTFGSGTRLTVV.

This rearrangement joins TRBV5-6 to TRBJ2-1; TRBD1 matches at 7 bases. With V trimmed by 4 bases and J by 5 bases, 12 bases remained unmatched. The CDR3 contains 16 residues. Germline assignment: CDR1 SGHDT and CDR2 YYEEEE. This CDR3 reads CASSGVKGQQDNEQFF. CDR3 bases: TGTGCCAGCAGCGGGGTAAAGGGACAGCAGGACAATGAGCAGTTCTTC.

The CDR3 here is CASRLTGANTIYF. Here the CDR3 DNA reads TGTGCCAGCAGATTAACAGGGGCAAACACCATATATTTT. This sequence joins TRBV6-5 and TRBJ1-3; 7 nucleotides align to TRBD1. The CDR3 runs 13 residues. Germline values: CDR1 MNHEY, CDR2 SVGAGI. V shed 6 bases and J 6 bases; nucleotides not matched to a gene: 5.

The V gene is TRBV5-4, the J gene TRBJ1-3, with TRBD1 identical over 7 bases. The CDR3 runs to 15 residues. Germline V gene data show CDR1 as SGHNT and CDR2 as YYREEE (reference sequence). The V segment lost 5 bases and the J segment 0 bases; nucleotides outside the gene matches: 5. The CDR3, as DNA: TGTGCCAGCAGGGACAGGCGGTCCTCTGGAAACACCATATATTTT. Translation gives CASRDRRSSGNTIYF.

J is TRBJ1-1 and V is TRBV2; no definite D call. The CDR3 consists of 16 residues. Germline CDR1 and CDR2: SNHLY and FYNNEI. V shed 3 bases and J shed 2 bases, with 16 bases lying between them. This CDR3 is CASSEGLGLDNTEAFF. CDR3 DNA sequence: TGTGCCAGCAGTGAGGGCCTGGGCCTGGATAACACTGAAGCTTTCTTT. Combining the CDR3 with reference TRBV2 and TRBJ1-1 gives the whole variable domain EPEVTQTPSHQVTQMGQEVILRCVPISNHLYFYWYRQILGQKVEFLVSFYNNEISEKSEIFDDQFSVERPDGSNFTLKIRSTKLEDSAMYFCASSEGLGLDNTEAFFGQGTRLTVV.

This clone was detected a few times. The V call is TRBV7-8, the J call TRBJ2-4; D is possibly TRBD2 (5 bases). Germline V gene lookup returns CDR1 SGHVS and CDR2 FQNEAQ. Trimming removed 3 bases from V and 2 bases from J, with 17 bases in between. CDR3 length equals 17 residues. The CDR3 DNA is TGTGCCAGCAGCTTTTTAATACCGGGAAGGTCCAAAAACATTCAGTACTTC. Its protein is CASSFLIPGRSKNIQYF.

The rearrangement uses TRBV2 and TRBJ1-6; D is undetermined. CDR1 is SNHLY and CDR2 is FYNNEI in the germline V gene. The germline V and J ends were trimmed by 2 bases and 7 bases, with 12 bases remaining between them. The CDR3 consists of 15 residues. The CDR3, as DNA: TGTGCCAGCAGTGAAAAGGAACGGGGAAATTCACCCCTCCACTTT. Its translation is CASSEKERGNSPLHF.

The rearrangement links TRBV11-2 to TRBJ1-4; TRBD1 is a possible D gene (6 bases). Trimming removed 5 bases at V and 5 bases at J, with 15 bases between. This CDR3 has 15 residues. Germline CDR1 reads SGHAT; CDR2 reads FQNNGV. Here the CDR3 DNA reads TGTGCCAGCAGCCCAGGGGCAGCGCAGAATGAAAAACTGTTTTTT. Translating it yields CASSPGAAQNEKLFF.

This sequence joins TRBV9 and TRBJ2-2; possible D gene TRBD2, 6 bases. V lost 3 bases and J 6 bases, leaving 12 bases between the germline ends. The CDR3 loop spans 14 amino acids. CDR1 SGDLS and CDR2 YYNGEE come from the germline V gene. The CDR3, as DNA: TGTGCCAGCAGCGCGTTAGGGGAGGCCGGGGAGCTGTTTTTT. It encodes CASSALGEAGELFF.

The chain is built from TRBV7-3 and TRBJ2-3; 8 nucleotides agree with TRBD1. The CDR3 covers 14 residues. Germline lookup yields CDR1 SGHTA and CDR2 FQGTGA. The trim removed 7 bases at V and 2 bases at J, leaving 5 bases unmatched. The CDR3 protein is CASKADRATDTQYF. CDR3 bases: TGTGCCAGCAAAGCGGACAGGGCCACAGATACGCAGTATTTT.

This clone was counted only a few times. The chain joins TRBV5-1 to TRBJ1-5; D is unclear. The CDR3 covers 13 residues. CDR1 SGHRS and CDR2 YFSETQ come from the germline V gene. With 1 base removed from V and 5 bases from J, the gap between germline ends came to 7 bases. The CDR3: CASSLSGYQPQHF. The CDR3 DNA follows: TGCGCCAGCAGCTTGTCGGGGTATCAGCCCCAGCATTTT. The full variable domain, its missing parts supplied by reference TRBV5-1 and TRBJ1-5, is KAGVTQTPRYLIKTRGQQVTLSCSPISGHRSVSWYQQTPGQGLQFLFEYFSETQRNKGNFPGRFSGRQFSNSRSEMNVSTLELGDSALYLCASSLSGYQPQHFGDGTRLSIL.

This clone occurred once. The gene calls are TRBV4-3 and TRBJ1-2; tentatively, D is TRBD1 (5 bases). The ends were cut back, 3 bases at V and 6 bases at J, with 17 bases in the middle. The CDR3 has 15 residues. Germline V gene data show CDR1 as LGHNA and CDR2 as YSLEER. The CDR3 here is CASSHTIFGADGYTF. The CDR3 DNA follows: TGCGCCAGCAGCCATACTATTTTTGGGGCAGATGGCTACACCTTC.

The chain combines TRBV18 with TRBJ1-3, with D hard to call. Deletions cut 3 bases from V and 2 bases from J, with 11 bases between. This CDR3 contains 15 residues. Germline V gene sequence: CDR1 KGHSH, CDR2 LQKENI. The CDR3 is CASSPAAATGNTIYF. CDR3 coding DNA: TGTGCCAGCTCACCCGCCGCTGCTACTGGAAACACCATATATTTT.

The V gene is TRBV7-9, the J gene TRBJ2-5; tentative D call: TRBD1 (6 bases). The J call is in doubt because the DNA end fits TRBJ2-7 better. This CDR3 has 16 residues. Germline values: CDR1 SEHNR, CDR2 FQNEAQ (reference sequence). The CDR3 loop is CASSFDRRQISYEQYF. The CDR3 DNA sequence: TGTGCCAGCAGCTTCGACAGGAGACAAATCTCCTACGAGCAGTACTTC.

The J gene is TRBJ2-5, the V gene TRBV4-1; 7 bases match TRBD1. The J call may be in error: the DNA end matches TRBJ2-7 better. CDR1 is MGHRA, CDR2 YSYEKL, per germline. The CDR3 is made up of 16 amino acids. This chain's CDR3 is CASSQDRQGVAYEQYF. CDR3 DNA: TGCGCCAGCAGCCAAGATAGACAGGGAGTTGCCTACGAGCAGTACTTC.

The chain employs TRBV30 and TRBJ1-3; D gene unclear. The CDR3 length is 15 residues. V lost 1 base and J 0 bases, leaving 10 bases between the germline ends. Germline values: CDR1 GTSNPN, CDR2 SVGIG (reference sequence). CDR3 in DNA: TGTGCCTGGAGTGGGCCCGTCTTCTCTGGAAACACCATATATTTT. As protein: CAWSGPVFSGNTIYF. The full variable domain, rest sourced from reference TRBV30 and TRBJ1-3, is SQTIHQWPATLVQPVGSPLSLECTVEGTSNPNLYWYRQAAGRGLQLLFYSVGIGQISSEVPQNLSASRPQDRQFILSSKKLLLSDSGFYLCAWSGPVFSGNTIYFGEGSWLTVV.

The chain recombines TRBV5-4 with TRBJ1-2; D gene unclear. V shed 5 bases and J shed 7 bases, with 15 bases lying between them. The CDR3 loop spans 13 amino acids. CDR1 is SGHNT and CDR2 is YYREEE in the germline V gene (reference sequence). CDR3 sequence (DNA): TGTGCCAGCAGTTTCAACAGTTTAGGTGGCTACACCTTC. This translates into CASSFNSLGGYTF.

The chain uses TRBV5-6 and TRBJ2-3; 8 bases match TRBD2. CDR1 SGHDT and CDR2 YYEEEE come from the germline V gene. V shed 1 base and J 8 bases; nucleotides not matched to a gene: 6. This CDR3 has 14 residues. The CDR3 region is CASSLRVAGTTQYF. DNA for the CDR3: TGTGCCAGCAGCTTGAGGGTAGCGGGGACTACGCAGTATTTT.

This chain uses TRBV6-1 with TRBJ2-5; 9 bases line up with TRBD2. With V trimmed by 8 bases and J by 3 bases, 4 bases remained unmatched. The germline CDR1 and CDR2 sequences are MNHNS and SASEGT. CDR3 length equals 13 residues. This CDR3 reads CASEQRGEETQYF. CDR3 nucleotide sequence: TGTGCCAGCGAACAGCGGGGGGAAGAGACCCAGTACTTC.